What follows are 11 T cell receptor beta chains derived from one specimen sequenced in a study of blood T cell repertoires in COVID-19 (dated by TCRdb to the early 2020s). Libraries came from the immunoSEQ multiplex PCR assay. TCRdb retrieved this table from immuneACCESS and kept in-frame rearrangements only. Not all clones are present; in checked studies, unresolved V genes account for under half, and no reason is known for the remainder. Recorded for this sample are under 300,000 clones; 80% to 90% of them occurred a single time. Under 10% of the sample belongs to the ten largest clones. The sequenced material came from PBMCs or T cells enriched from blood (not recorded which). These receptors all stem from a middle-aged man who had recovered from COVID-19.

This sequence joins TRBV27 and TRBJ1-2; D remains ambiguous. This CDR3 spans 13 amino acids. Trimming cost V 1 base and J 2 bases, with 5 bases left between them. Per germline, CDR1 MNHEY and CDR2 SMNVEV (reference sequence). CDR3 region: CASSLYRNYGYTF. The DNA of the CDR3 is TGTGCCAGCAGTTTATACCGGAACTATGGCTACACCTTC.

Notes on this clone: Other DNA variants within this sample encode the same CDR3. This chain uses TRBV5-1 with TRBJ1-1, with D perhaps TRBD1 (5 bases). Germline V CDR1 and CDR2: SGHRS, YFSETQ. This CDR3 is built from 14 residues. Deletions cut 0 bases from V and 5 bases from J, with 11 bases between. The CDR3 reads CASSLEQGRTEAFF. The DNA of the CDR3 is TGCGCCAGCAGCTTGGAGCAGGGTAGGACTGAAGCTTTCTTT.

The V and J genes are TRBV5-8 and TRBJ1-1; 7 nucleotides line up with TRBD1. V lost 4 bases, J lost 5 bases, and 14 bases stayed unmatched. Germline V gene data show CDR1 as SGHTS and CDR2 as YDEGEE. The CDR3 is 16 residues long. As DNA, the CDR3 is TGTGCCAGCAGCCACGTTTGGAGGGGGCTTCGGACTGAAGCTTTCTTT. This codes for CASSHVWRGLRTEAFF.

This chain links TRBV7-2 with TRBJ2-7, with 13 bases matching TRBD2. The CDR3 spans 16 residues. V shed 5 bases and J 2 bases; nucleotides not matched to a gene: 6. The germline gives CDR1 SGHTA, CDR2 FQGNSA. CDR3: CASSPLGTSGAYEQYF. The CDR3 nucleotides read TGTGCCAGCAGCCCCCTGGGGACTAGCGGGGCCTACGAGCAGTACTTC.

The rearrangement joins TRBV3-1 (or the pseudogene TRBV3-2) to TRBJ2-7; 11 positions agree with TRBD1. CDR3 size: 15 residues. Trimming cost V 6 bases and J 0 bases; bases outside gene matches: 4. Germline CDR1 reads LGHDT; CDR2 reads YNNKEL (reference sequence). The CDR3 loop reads CASSMDRGPSYEQYF. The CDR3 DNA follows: TGTGCCAGCAGTATGGACAGGGGGCCCTCCTACGAGCAGTACTTC.

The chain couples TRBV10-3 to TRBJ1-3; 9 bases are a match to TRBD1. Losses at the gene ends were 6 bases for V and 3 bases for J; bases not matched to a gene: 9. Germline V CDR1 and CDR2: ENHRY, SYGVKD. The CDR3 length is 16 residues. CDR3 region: CAIRDLTGGSGNTIYF. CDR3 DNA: TGTGCCATCAGAGACCTTACAGGGGGCAGTGGAAACACCATATATTTT.

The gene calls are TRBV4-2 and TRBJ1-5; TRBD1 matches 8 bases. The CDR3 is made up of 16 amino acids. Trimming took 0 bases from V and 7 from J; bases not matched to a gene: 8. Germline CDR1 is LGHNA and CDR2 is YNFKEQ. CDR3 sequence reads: CASSQDFDRGRQPQHF. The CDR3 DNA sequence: TGTGCCAGCAGCCAAGATTTCGACAGGGGACGCCAGCCCCAGCATTTT.

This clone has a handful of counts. The DNA for the CDR3 is TGTGCCAGCACCCTAGACAGGGGCACTGAAGCTTTCTTT. It yields the protein CASTLDRGTEAFF. The chain uses TRBV12-3 or TRBV12-4 and TRBJ1-1, with TRBD1 identical over 8 bases. The CDR3 loop spans 13 amino acids. V dropped 7 bases and J dropped 4; count of bases not matched to a gene: 5.

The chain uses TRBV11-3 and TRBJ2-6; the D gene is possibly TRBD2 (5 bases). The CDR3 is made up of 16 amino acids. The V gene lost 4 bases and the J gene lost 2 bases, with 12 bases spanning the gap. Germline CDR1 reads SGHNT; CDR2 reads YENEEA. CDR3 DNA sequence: TGTGCCAGCAGCTCGAGGGCCGAGGCTGGGGCCAACGTCCTGACTTTC. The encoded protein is CASSSRAEAGANVLTF.

The CDR3 bases are TGTGCCAGCAGCTTGACAGTTAATAATTCACCCCTCCACTTT. It codes for CASSLTVNNSPLHF. This chain uses TRBV5-6 with TRBJ1-6, with D unclear. The CDR3 is made up of 14 amino acids. Germline assignment: CDR1 SGHDT and CDR2 YYEEEE. The ends were cut back, 1 base at V and 5 bases at J, with 7 bases in the middle.

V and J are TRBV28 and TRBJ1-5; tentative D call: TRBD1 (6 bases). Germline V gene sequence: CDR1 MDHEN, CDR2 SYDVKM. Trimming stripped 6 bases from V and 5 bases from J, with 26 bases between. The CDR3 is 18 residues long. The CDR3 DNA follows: TGTGCCAGCAGGCGCCGGACAGTGAAAGGAGTATGGGATCAGCCCCAGCATTTT. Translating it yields CASRRRTVKGVWDQPQHF.